This entry is about one TCR beta chain. This clone's antigen is unknown. Nothing much larger sits one base from this clone, and base qualities are not available. Relative to germline, V is missing 3 bases and J is missing 3 bases, with 4 bases of the junction outside any gene match. The CDR3 goes from the cysteine to the phenylalanine over 17 residues. Just the 51-base CDR3 DNA is kept, in frame starting at base 1. According to the germline V gene (reference sequence), CDR1 reads SEHNR and CDR2 reads FQNEAQ. The collaborating institutions used their own protocols to collect whole blood in K2EDTA tubes. For TCRbeta analysis, collaborators shipped samples as frozen whole blood, isolated PBMCs, or DNA extracted from either of those sample types. The sample belongs to a study of blood T cell repertoires in COVID-19 (dated by TCRdb to about 2020). Study-wide context: Collaborator samples came from the United States, Italy and Spain and covered acute and convalescent phases of COVID-19. The dataset comprised deeply sampled blood TCRbeta repertoires from subjects exposed to, actively infected with, or recovered from COVID-19. The repertoires were made available in a free public database intended to serve as a resource for research on the immune response to SARS-CoV-2. A de-identified subject ID, COVID-19 status, age in years and sex were almost always included in the sample metadata. The material from the prospective study consisted of cDNA or gDNA derived from T cells, B-cell-depleted T cells, or PBMCs. Samples were obtained from the ongoing ImmuneRACE study (first 160 participants) and from over 1,000 subjects provided by 6 global collaborators. Where available, HLA class I and class II types were taken from metadata supplied by the sample provider and were not determined by assay-based typing.

What the study reported, not specific to this receptor: The quantity of clinical and demographic metadata differed by source and by participant and was supplied without curation.

The immunoSEQ Assay, a bias-controlled multiplex PCR, was used to amplify TCRbeta CDR3 regions from genomic DNA. The original pipeline was this. The number of nucleated cells in each sample was estimated from the amplification of reference gene primers within the assay. Sequence reads were collapsed and filtered to measure the absolute abundance of every unique TCRbeta CDR3 rearrangement. For each sample, productive Simpson clonality was calculated as the square root of Simpson's diversity index across productive rearrangements. The immuneACCESS repertoire file appears here via TCRdb, limited to in-frame rearrangements. These files lack a portion of the clones; in checked studies, under half of the deficit traces to unresolved V genes, and the cause of the others is not known. V and J calls and clone size come straight from that table; D and trimming were deduced from the DNA. The sample table shows over 65,000 clones, and around 87% are seen once. Clones ranked in the top ten supply approximately 1% of the sample.

The receptor was derived from a human donor in a cohort sampled during active COVID-19. Input material: peripheral blood. The chain uses TRBV7-9 and TRBJ2-3; TRBD2 agrees with 15 junctional bases. The DNA sequence follows: TGTGCCAGCAGCTTCGGACTAGCGGGAGGGGGAACAGATACGCAGTATTTT. Protein translation: CASSFGLAGGGTDTQYF.